The 30 T cell receptor beta chains in this list originate from one sample, sequenced in a study of T cell clonotyping in hematopoietic cell transplantation. Profiling relied on immunoSEQ multiplex PCR, and the TCRdb table lists in-frame clones only, not all of them. The sample shows approximately 41,000 clones, approximately 81% of them seen only once. Indicated time point: recipient sample about 28 days before transplant, after cytoreduction. Sample: peripheral blood mononuclear cells, taken before stem cell transplant. The source is a man aged 60 to 75 with acute myeloid leukemia. Some clones in this sample may be carry-over from other donors' samples.

In its sample, this clone was seen once. This chain connects TRBV11-2 to TRBJ2-3; D is ambiguous. Trimming removed 0 bases from V and 4 bases from J, with 14 bases in between. The CDR3 consists of 16 residues. From germline, CDR1 is SGHAT and CDR2 FQNNGV. CDR3 DNA sequence: TGTGCCAGCAGCTTAGATCGGTCGGTTGGCCCAGATACGCAGTATTTT. It specifies CASSLDRSVGPDTQYF.

V gene TRBV27 combines with J gene TRBJ2-7, with D perhaps matching TRBD2 (5 bases). From germline, CDR1 is MNHEY and CDR2 SMNVEV (reference sequence). The V gene lost 7 bases and the J gene lost 0 bases, with 16 bases spanning the gap. This CDR3 contains 15 residues. CDR3 DNA sequence: TGTGCCAGCACCTATAAGCCGGGAAGCTCCTACGAGCAGTACTTC. This encodes CASTYKPGSSYEQYF.

The J gene is TRBJ1-4, the V gene TRBV5-6, with D tentatively TRBD1 (5 bases). The ends were cut back, 2 bases at V and 7 bases at J, with 15 bases in the middle. Germline V gene data show CDR1 as SGHDT and CDR2 as YYEEEE. The CDR3 contains 15 residues. CDR3 sequence: CASSFRQSRGEKLFF. The CDR3 DNA reads as TGTGCCAGCAGCTTTCGACAGTCCCGAGGTGAAAAACTGTTTTTT.

CDR3 nucleotides: TGTGCCAGCAGCCCGGGACAGCATCAGCCCCAGCATTTT. This sequence encodes CASSPGQHQPQHF. The chain carries TRBV28 and TRBJ1-5; the match to TRBD1 covers 7 bases. After removal of 6 bases from V and 5 bases from J, the junction contained 4 bases not matched to a gene. CDR1 and CDR2 from the germline V gene are MDHEN and SYDVKM. This CDR3 has 13 amino acids.

V gene TRBV30 combines with J gene TRBJ1-5; D possibly corresponds to TRBD1 (5 bases). This CDR3 has 15 residues. Trimming removed 1 base from V and 5 bases from J, with 15 bases in between. Germline lookup yields CDR1 GTSNPN and CDR2 SVGIG (reference sequence). CDR3 sequence: CAWSDRMGLDQPQHF. CDR3 coding DNA: TGTGCCTGGAGTGACAGGATGGGGTTGGATCAGCCCCAGCATTTT.

The chain combines TRBV9 with TRBJ2-3; TRBD1 or TRBD2 may be the D gene (5 bases each). This CDR3 has 13 amino acids. The V gene's germline CDR1 is SGDLS and CDR2 YYNGEE. V lost 6 bases, J lost 2 bases, and 10 bases lay in between. The CDR3 bases are TGTGCCAGCACGGGACGCTACACAGATACGCAGTATTTT. Amino acids: CASTGRYTDTQYF.

J is TRBJ2-2 and V is TRBV6-1, with D perhaps TRBD1 (7 bases). V dropped 2 bases and J dropped 4 bases, with 11 bases sitting between them. From germline, CDR1 is MNHNS and CDR2 SASEGT. The CDR3 runs 15 residues. The CDR3 sequence is CASSENRGGTGELFF. The CDR3 region has the DNA TGTGCCAGCAGTGAAAACAGGGGAGGCACCGGGGAGCTGTTTTTT.

The chain is built from TRBV5-1 and TRBJ1-4, with D perhaps matching TRBD1 (5 bases). Trimming cost V 3 bases and J 4 bases, with 10 bases left between them. The CDR3 length is 14 residues. Germline V gene data show CDR1 as SGHRS and CDR2 as YFSETQ. The CDR3 spells CASSWGPSNEKLFF. CDR3 nucleotides: TGCGCCAGCAGCTGGGGACCGAGTAATGAAAAACTGTTTTTT. The full variable domain, completed using reference TRBV5-1 and TRBJ1-4, is KAGVTQTPRYLIKTRGQQVTLSCSPISGHRSVSWYQQTPGQGLQFLFEYFSETQRNKGNFPGRFSGRQFSNSRSEMNVSTLELGDSALYLCASSWGPSNEKLFFGSGTQLSVL.

The genes are TRBV29-1 and TRBJ2-2; D is uncertain. CDR1 is SQVTM and CDR2 is ANQGSEA in the germline V gene. The CDR3 runs to 14 residues. V gave up 5 bases and J gave up 1 base, with 11 bases separating them. CDR3 in amino acids: CSVRRPQNTGELFF. CDR3 DNA sequence: TGCAGCGTTAGACGACCGCAGAACACCGGGGAGCTGTTTTTT.

This clone came up a few times. The chain is built from TRBV28 and TRBJ1-2, with D perhaps matching TRBD1 (5 bases). The germline CDR1 and CDR2 sequences are MDHEN and SYDVKM. The CDR3 runs 13 residues. V was trimmed by 2 bases and J by 1 base, leaving 5 bases between them. CDR3 residues: CASSLGGNYGYTF. The CDR3 DNA sequence: TGTGCCAGCAGTTTAGGGGGTAACTATGGCTACACCTTC.

The J gene is TRBJ2-7, the V gene TRBV19; D uncertain. There are 12 residues in the CDR3. V shed 7 bases and J shed 0 bases, with 7 bases lying between them. Per germline, CDR1 LNHDA and CDR2 SQIVND (reference sequence). This chain's CDR3 is CASMGFSYEQYF. As DNA, the CDR3 is TGTGCCAGTATGGGTTTCTCCTACGAGCAGTACTTC.

The chain carries TRBV2 and TRBJ1-2; D uncertain. The germline gives CDR1 SNHLY, CDR2 FYNNEI. Trimming took off 0 bases at V and 4 bases at J, with 9 bases between the two ends. The CDR3 is made up of 14 amino acids. This chain's CDR3 is CASSEAGSTYGYTF. CDR3 nucleotides: TGTGCCAGCAGTGAAGCTGGCAGCACCTATGGCTACACCTTC.

This chain links TRBV6-1 with TRBJ2-7; D possibly corresponds to TRBD1 (7 bases). Trimming left V 10 bases short and J 4 bases short, with 17 bases between. Germline values: CDR1 MNHNS, CDR2 SASEGT. The CDR3 sequence is 13 residues long. The CDR3 protein is CATLAGQTYEQYF. The CDR3 region has the DNA TGTGCCACCCTCGCGGGACAGACATACGAGCAGTACTTC.

The rearrangement uses TRBV6-6 and TRBJ2-7; D may be TRBD1 (5 bases). This CDR3 is built from 16 residues. Trimming shortened V by 0 bases and J by 2 bases, and 14 bases separated the two germline ends. Germline CDR1 MNHNY, CDR2 SVGAGI (reference sequence). CDR3 residues: CASSYSVSGITYEQYF. DNA of the CDR3: TGTGCCAGCAGTTACTCGGTTTCAGGGATAACCTACGAGCAGTACTTC.

This clone appeared a single time. The gene calls are TRBV7-3 and TRBJ1-6; D gene uncertain. CDR1 is SGHTA, CDR2 FQGTGA, per germline. The V end was cut by 3 bases, the J end by 0 bases, with 6 bases between. CDR3 length: 15 amino acids. The CDR3 loop is CASSFGSSYNSPLHF. As DNA, the CDR3 is TGTGCCAGCAGCTTTGGGAGCTCCTATAATTCACCCCTCCACTTT.

V gene TRBV25-1 combines with J gene TRBJ2-3; 10 bases align to TRBD2. The junction had 7 bases not matched to a gene; V was cut back by 8 bases and J by 2 bases. The CDR3 totals 15 residues. CDR1 and CDR2 (germline): MGHDK, SYGVNS. The chain's CDR3 is CASRASGGPTDTQYF. CDR3 sequence (DNA): TGTGCCAGCCGTGCTAGCGGGGGTCCCACAGATACGCAGTATTTT.

The genes are TRBV19 and TRBJ2-7; 11 bases agree with TRBD2. Germline CDR1 reads LNHDA; CDR2 reads SQIVND (reference sequence). The V and J ends lost 2 bases and 3 bases, in that order; junction bases with no gene match: 0. The CDR3 spans 14 residues. The CDR3 protein is CASSITSGGYEQYF. The CDR3 DNA sequence: TGTGCCAGTAGTATAACTAGCGGGGGCTACGAGCAGTACTTC.

The chain carries TRBV7-3 and TRBJ2-2; 8 nucleotides match TRBD2. V lost 5 bases, J lost 4 bases, and 9 bases stayed unmatched. Germline V gene sequence: CDR1 SGHTA, CDR2 FQGTGA. The CDR3 runs 16 residues. In DNA form, the CDR3 reads TGTGCCAGCAGCCCACGGCGGCTAGCGGGCACCGGGGAGCTGTTTTTT. It specifies CASSPRRLAGTGELFF. Using reference TRBV7-3 and TRBJ2-2 for the parts outside the CDR3, the full variable domain is GAGVSQTPSNKVTEKGKYVELRCDPISGHTALYWYRQSLGQGPEFLIYFQGTGAADDSGLPNDRFFAVRPEGSVSTLKIQRTERGDSAVYLCASSPRRLAGTGELFFGEGSRLTVL.

The rearrangement uses TRBV7-9 and TRBJ1-2, with a weak D call TRBD1 (5 bases). The germline CDR1 and CDR2 sequences are SEHNR and FQNEAQ (reference sequence). V shed 0 bases and J shed 7 bases, with 18 bases lying between them. The CDR3 loop spans 16 amino acids. The CDR3 nucleotides read TGTGCCAGCAGCTTAGCTACTACAGGCGATTCAGTTGGCTACACCTTC. Translated, it gives CASSLATTGDSVGYTF.

The table lists this clone with a count of one. This sequence joins TRBV5-4 and TRBJ2-2; the D gene is possibly TRBD1 (6 bases). Germline V gene lookup returns CDR1 SGHNT and CDR2 YYREEE (reference sequence). The CDR3 length is 17 residues. V was trimmed by 1 base and J by 7 bases, leaving 20 bases between them. Here the CDR3 reads CASSLKADSTMIGELFF. The CDR3 region has the DNA TGTGCCAGCAGCTTGAAGGCGGACAGTACCATGATCGGGGAGCTGTTTTTT. Filled out from reference TRBV5-4 and TRBJ2-2, the complete variable domain reads ETGVTQSPTHLIKTRGQQVTLRCSSQSGHNTVSWYQQALGQGPQFIFQYYREEENGRGNFPPRFSGLQFPNYSSELNVNALELDDSALYLCASSLKADSTMIGELFFGEGSRLTVL.

The rearrangement joins TRBV4-3 to TRBJ1-5; D gene unclear. The CDR3 is made up of 15 amino acids. V shed 0 bases and J shed 4 bases, with 10 bases lying between them. CDR1 and CDR2 from the germline V gene are LGHNA and YSLEER. CDR3 protein: CASSQELLTNQPQHF. The CDR3 coding sequence is TGCGCCAGCAGCCAAGAACTGTTGACTAATCAGCCCCAGCATTTT.

This chain uses TRBV5-1 with TRBJ1-4, with TRBD1 as a possible D gene (5 bases). Trimming took 0 bases from V and 8 from J, leaving 14 bases between them. The CDR3 is made up of 15 amino acids. Germline CDR1 reads SGHRS; CDR2 reads YFSETQ. DNA of the CDR3: TGCGCCAGCAGCTTGGCGGGGGGGGTGAGCGAAAAACTGTTTTTT. Its protein product is CASSLAGGVSEKLFF.

This sequence joins TRBV28 and TRBJ2-7; TRBD2 is a possible D gene (6 bases). Looked up from germline, CDR1 is MDHEN and CDR2 is SYDVKM. The CDR3 totals 14 residues. Trimming took 6 bases from V and 3 from J, leaving 15 bases between them. The CDR3: CASSPEGLVYEQYF. In nucleotides, the CDR3 is TGTGCCAGCAGCCCGGAGGGGCTCGTCTACGAGCAGTACTTC.

Only one count was recorded for this clone. The chain combines TRBV7-8 with TRBJ1-2; no clear D. The V gene lost 0 bases and the J gene lost 7 bases, with 12 bases spanning the gap. CDR3 length equals 14 residues. The germline V gene encodes CDR1 SGHVS and CDR2 FQNEAQ. The CDR3 spells CASSLALGAGGYTF. CDR3 bases: TGTGCCAGCAGCTTAGCTTTGGGAGCGGGTGGCTACACCTTC.

The CDR3 protein is CASSSAYGSYEQYF. The CDR3 DNA reads as TGTGCCAGCAGCTCGGCCTACGGCTCCTACGAGCAGTACTTC. V usage is TRBV7-2 and J usage is TRBJ2-7, with D uncertain. Germline V gene lookup returns CDR1 SGHTA and CDR2 FQGNSA. The ends were cut back, 4 bases at V and 0 bases at J, with 10 bases in the middle. The CDR3 length is 14 residues.

The V call is TRBV9, the J call TRBJ1-1; tentatively, D is TRBD1 (5 bases). The CDR3 spans 13 residues. V shed 3 bases and J shed 5 bases, with 11 bases lying between them. From germline, CDR1 is SGDLS and CDR2 YYNGEE. The CDR3 here is CASSGGAQTEAFF. The CDR3 DNA reads TGTGCCAGCAGCGGGGGCGCTCAAACTGAAGCTTTCTTT. The full variable domain, rest sourced from reference TRBV9 and TRBJ1-1, is DSGVTQTPKHLITATGQRVTLRCSPRSGDLSVYWYQQSLDQGLQFLIQYYNGEERAKGNILERFSAQQFPDLHSELNLSSLELGDSALYFCASSGGAQTEAFFGQGTRLTVV.

The genes are TRBV27 and TRBJ2-3; 7 positions match TRBD2. The CDR3 totals 17 residues. Germline-derived CDR1 and CDR2 are MNHEY and SMNVEV (reference sequence). V was clipped by 2 bases and J by 2 bases; unmatched bases: 10. The CDR3, as DNA: TGTGCCAGCAGTTTACTCGGAAGCGGGGCCTTCACAGATACGCAGTATTTT. Amino acid sequence: CASSLLGSGAFTDTQYF.

The chain links TRBV4-3 to TRBJ1-2, with 7 nucleotides matching TRBD1. The CDR3 has 16 residues. Germline-derived CDR1 and CDR2 are LGHNA and YSLEER. The J segment lost 4 bases and the V segment lost 0 bases, leaving 8 bases of the junction unmatched. The CDR3: CASSQDSTTGSYGYTF. CDR3 coding DNA: TGCGCCAGCAGCCAAGATAGTACGACAGGGAGCTATGGCTACACCTTC.

V is TRBV7-8 and J is TRBJ1-1, with D possibly being TRBD1 (5 bases). The CDR3 has 17 residues. Trimming left V 4 bases short and J 4 bases short, with 22 bases between. Germline loops: CDR1 SGHVS, CDR2 FQNEAQ. CDR3 in DNA: TGTGCCAGCAGCTCCGGACTGGGAGGGGAGTACGGCACTGAAGCTTTCTTT. This gives the protein CASSSGLGGEYGTEAFF. The entire variable domain, with the rest obtained from reference TRBV7-8 and TRBJ1-1, is as follows: GAGVSQSPRYKVAKRGQDVALRCDPISGHVSLFWYQQALGQGPEFLTYFQNEAQLDKSGLPSDRFFAERPEGSVSTLKIQRTQQEDSAVYLCASSSGLGGEYGTEAFFGQGTRLTVV.

This sequence joins TRBV25-1 and TRBJ2-5; D tentatively fits TRBD1 or TRBD2 (5 bases each). CDR1 and CDR2 (germline): MGHDK, SYGVNS. Between the trimmed V and J ends, which lost 8 bases and 6 bases, there was a span of 19 bases. The CDR3 consists of 14 residues. CDR3 sequence (DNA): TGTGCCAGCGCTGAGCTGGGGGAAATGAAGACCCAGTACTTC. Translated: CASAELGEMKTQYF. The full variable domain, completed using reference TRBV25-1 and TRBJ2-5, is EADIYQTPRYLVIGTGKKITLECSQTMGHDKMYWYQQDPGMELHLIHYSYGVNSTEKGDLSSESTVSRIRTEHFPLTLESARPSHTSQYLCASAELGEMKTQYFGPGTRLLVL.